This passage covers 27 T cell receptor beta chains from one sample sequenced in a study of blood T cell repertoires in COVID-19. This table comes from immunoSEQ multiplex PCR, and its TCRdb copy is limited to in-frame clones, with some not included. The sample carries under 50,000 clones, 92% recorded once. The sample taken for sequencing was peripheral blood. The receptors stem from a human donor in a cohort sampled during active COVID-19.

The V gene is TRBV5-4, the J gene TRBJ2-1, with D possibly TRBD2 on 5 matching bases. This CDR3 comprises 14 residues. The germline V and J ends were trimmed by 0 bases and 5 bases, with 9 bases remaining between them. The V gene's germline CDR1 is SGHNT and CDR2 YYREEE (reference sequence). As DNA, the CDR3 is TGTGCCAGCAGCTTGGGTGGACTCGACAATGAGCAGTTCTTC. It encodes CASSLGGLDNEQFF.

The CDR3 region has the DNA TGTGCCAGCAGCCGAACCCCGACTAGCTCCTACGAGCAGTACTTC. Residues: CASSRTPTSSYEQYF. The chain uses TRBV9 and TRBJ2-7, with D perhaps matching TRBD2 (6 bases). The CDR3 is 15 amino acids. Germline assignment: CDR1 SGDLS and CDR2 YYNGEE. V gave up 4 bases and J gave up 0 bases, with 14 bases separating them.

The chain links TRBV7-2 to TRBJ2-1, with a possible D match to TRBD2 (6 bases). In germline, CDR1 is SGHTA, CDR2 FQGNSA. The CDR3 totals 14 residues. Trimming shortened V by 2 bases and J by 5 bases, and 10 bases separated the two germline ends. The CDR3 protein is CASSLQGGNNEQFF. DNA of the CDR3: TGTGCCAGCAGCTTACAAGGCGGGAACAATGAGCAGTTCTTC.

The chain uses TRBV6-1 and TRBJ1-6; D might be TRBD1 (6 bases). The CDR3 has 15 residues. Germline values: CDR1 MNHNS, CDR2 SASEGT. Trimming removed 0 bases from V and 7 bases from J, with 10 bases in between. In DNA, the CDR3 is TGTGCCAGCAGTGAAGCGGGAGGGGGGAATTCACCCCTCCACTTT. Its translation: CASSEAGGGNSPLHF.

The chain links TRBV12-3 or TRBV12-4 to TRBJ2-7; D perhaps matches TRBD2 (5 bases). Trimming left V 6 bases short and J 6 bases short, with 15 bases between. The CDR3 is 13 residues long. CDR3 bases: TGTGCCAGCAGACCCGACGGTCGGGGCGAGCAGTACTTC. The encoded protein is CASRPDGRGEQYF.

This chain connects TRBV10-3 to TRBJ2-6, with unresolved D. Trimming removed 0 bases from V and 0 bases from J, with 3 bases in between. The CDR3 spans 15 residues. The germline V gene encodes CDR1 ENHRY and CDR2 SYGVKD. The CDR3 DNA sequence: TGTGCCATCAGTGAGTCACACTCTGGGGCCAACGTCCTGACTTTC. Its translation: CAISESHSGANVLTF.

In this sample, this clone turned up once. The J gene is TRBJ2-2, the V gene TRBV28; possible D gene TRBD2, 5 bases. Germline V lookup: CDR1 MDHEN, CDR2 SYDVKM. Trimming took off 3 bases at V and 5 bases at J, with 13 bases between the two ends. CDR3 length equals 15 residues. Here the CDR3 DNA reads TGTGCCAGCAGTTTCGGTGGGAGAAAGACCGGGGAGCTGTTTTTT. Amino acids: CASSFGGRKTGELFF.

The CDR3 bases are TGTGCCAGCAGCTTAGCCGGGGGGGGGCCTCGGGAGACCCAGTACTTC. This translates into CASSLAGGGPRETQYF. V is TRBV13 and J is TRBJ2-5, with 8 bases lining up with TRBD2. V was clipped by 1 base and J by 5 bases; unmatched bases: 9. This CDR3 is 16 amino acids long. Germline CDR1 reads PRHDT; CDR2 reads FYEKMQ (reference sequence).

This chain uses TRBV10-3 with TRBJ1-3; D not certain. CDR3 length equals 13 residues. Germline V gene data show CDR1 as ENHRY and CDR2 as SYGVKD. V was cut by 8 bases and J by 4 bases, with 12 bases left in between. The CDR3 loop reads CAIRLGSGNTIYF. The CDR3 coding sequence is TGTGCCATCCGCCTCGGGTCCGGAAACACCATATATTTT.

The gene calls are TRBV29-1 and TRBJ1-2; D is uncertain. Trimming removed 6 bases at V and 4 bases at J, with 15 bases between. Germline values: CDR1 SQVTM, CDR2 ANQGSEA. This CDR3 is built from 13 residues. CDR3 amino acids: CSVRAGLFYGYTF. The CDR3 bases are TGCAGCGTGAGGGCAGGCCTTTTCTATGGCTACACCTTC.

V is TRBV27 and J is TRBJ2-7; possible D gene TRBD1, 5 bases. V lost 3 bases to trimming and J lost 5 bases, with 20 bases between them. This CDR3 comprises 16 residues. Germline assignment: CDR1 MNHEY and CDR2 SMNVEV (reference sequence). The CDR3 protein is CASSFLGWKKGDEQYF. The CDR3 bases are TGTGCCAGCAGTTTCTTAGGGTGGAAAAAAGGGGACGAGCAGTACTTC.

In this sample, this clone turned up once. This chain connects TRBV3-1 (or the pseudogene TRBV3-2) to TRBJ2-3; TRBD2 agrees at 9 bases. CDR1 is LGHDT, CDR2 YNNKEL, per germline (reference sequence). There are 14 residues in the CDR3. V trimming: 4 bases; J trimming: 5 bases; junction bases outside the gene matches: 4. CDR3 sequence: CASSRAGGIDTQYF. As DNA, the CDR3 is TGTGCCAGCAGCCGTGCGGGAGGGATAGATACGCAGTATTTT.

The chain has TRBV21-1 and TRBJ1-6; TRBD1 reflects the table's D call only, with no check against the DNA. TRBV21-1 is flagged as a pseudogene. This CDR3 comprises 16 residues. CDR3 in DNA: TGTGCCAGCAGCAAAGTAGGGACAAGGGGTGGTTCACCCCTCCACTTT. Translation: CASSKVGTRGGSPLHF.

The CDR3 DNA reads as TGTGCCACCAGTGATCACACTAGCGGTTTTAACAATGAGCAGTTCTTC. It encodes CATSDHTSGFNNEQFF. The chain uses TRBV24-1 and TRBJ2-1; the match to TRBD2 covers 8 bases. Per the germline V gene, CDR1 is KGHDR and CDR2 is SFDVKD. J lost 5 bases, V lost 3 bases, and 8 bases had no gene match. The CDR3 spans 16 residues.

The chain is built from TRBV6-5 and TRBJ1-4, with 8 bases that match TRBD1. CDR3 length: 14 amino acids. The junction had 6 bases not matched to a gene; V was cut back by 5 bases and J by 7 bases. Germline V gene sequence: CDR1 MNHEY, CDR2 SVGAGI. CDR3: CASSLRGRFEKLFF. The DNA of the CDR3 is TGTGCCAGCAGTCTCAGGGGGCGGTTTGAAAAACTGTTTTTT.

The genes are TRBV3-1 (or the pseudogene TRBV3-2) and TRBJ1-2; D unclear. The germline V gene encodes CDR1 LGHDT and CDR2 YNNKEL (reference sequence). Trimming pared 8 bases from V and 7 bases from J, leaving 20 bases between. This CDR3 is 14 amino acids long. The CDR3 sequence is CASAPTGRATGYTF. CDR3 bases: TGTGCCAGCGCCCCCACCGGGAGGGCCACTGGCTACACCTTC.

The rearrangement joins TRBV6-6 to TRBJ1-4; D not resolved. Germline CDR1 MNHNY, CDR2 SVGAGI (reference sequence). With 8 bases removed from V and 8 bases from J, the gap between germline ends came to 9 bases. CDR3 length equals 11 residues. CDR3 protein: CASLELEKLFF. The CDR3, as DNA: TGTGCCAGCCTTGAGTTGGAAAAACTGTTTTTT.

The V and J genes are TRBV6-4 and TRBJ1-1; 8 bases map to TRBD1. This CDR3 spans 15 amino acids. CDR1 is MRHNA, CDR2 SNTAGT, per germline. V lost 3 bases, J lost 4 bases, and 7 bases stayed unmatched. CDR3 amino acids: CASSERTGSATEAFF. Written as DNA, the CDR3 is TGTGCCAGCAGTGAAAGGACAGGGTCAGCCACTGAAGCTTTCTTT.

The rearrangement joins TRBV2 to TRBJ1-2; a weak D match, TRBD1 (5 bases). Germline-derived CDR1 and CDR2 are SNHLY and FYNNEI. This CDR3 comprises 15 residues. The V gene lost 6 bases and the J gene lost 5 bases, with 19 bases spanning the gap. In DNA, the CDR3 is TGTGCCAGCAGCAGGGAAGCCTCCACCCTTTATGGCTACACCTTC. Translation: CASSREASTLYGYTF.

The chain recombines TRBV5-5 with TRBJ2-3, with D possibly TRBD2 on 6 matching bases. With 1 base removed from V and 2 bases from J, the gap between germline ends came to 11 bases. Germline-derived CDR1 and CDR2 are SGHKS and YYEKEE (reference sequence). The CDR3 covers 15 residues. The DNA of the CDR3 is TGTGCCAGCAGCTTGAGAACGGGGGTCACAGATACGCAGTATTTT. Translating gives CASSLRTGVTDTQYF.

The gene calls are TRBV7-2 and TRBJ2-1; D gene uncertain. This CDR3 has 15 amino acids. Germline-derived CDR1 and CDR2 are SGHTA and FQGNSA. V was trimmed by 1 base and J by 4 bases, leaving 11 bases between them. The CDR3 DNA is TGTGCCAGCAGCTTAGAGAACAGTGTTTACAATGAGCAGTTCTTC. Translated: CASSLENSVYNEQFF.

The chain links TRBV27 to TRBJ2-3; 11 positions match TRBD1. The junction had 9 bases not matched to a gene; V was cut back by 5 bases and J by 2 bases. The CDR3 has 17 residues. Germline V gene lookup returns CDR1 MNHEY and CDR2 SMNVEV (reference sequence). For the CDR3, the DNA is TGTGCCAGCAGTAACCTGCCCGGACAGGGGGCCACAGATACGCAGTATTTT. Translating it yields CASSNLPGQGATDTQYF.

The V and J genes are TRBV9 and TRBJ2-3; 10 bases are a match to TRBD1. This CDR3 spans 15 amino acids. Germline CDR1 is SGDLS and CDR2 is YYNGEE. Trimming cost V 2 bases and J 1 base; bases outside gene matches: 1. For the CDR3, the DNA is TGTGCCAGCAGCGTTGGGACAGGGGGCACAGATACGCAGTATTTT. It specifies CASSVGTGGTDTQYF.

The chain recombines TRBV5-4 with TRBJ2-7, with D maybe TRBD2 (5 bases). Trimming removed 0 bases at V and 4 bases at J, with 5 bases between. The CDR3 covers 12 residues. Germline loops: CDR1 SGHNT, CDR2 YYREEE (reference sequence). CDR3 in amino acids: CASSLERYEQYF. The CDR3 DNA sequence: TGTGCCAGCAGCTTGGAGCGGTACGAGCAGTACTTC.

For the CDR3, the DNA is TGTGCCAGCAGGACGGGACAGGGAACATACGAGCAGTACTTC. Translating it yields CASRTGQGTYEQYF. The rearrangement joins TRBV2 to TRBJ2-7, with 9 bases lining up with TRBD1. This CDR3 comprises 14 residues. Germline V CDR1 and CDR2: SNHLY, FYNNEI. The junction had 7 bases not matched to a gene; V was cut back by 6 bases and J by 4 bases.

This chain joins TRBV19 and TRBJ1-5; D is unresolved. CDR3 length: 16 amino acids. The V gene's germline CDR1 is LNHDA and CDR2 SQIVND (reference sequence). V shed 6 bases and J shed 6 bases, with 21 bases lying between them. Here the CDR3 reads CASRDRWTGNSQPQHF. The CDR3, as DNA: TGTGCCAGTAGAGATCGATGGACGGGGAACAGTCAGCCCCAGCATTTT.

CDR3 in amino acids: CASSLIATSGSPEQYF. CDR3 nucleotides: TGTGCCAGCAGCTTGATTGCTACTAGCGGGAGCCCCGAGCAGTACTTC. V usage is TRBV5-4 and J usage is TRBJ2-7; 11 positions agree with TRBD2. V was clipped by 1 base and J by 6 bases; unmatched bases: 9. From germline, CDR1 is SGHNT and CDR2 YYREEE (reference sequence). CDR3 length: 16 amino acids.